This T cell receptor beta chain was sequenced in a study of human T cells and chemical hapten exposure. During construction of the library, unique molecular identifiers were attached to individual cDNA molecules for quantitative, reproducible TCR counting. TCRdb re-called the RACE reads through MiXCR, storing one row per CDR3 protein. The sample holds 250,000 to 300,000 distinct CDR3 sequences, just under 8% seen once. V was clipped by 2 bases and J by 6 bases, with 13 bases between them. Per the germline V gene, CDR1 is SEHNR and CDR2 is FQNEAQ (reference sequence). The CDR3 length is 14 residues. Indicated time point: pre-sensitization, week 0. Stated treatment: therapeutic diphenylcyclopropenone sensitization with weekly scalp DPC.

This rearrangement joins TRBV7-9 to TRBJ1-1; a weak D match, TRBD1 (6 bases). This clonotype originated in a man aged 18 to 29 with alopecia areata. Some clones in this sample may be carry-over from other donors' samples. The specimen comprised whole blood, sampled in connection with sensitization to the hapten diphenylcyclopropenone (DPC). This chain's CDR3 is CASSLKQGFPEAFF. CDR3 sequence (DNA): TGTGCCAGCAGCTTAAAACAGGGCTTTCCTGAAGCTTTCTTT.